This note documents a single T cell receptor beta chain sequence. Its antigen is currently unknown. Sequence at one end of the junction differs from germline and may be a read error. The data were taken from a study of T cell repertoires in cytomegalovirus infection. In the study overall: Indications came from public TCR beta signatures; they pointed to CMV infection and to a matching HLA type.

General study results and limits: Cumulative frequency of public TCR beta families picked out carriers of CMV plus the relevant HLA.

Via MiXCR, TCRdb re-called the reads, giving one row per CDR3 protein. Here the sample spans about 830,000 distinct CDR3 sequences, approximately 32% being singletons. CDR3 length: 14 amino acids. CDR1 SQVTM and CDR2 ANQGSEA come from the germline V gene. The specimen comprised cultured CD8+ T cells from PBMCs, sampled from culture after CMV antigen stimulation. This clonotype was sampled from a human donor in good health (CMV status not recorded). Some clones in this sample may be carry-over from other donors' samples. The chain carries TRBV29-1 and TRBJ2-5; 9 bases align to TRBD2. CDR3 nucleotides: TGCAGCGTCGAACCGACTAGCGGCCAAGAGGCCCAGTACTTC. It encodes CSVEPTSGQEAQYF.